Described below is a single T cell receptor (beta chain) sequence and its context. As yet, its antigen is unknown. These data come from a study of early stage breast cancer tumors. Study-wide background: Each sample averaged approximately 9.9-fold read coverage.

This table comes from immunoSEQ multiplex PCR, and its TCRdb copy is limited to in-frame clones, with some not included. The table lists 25,000 to 35,000 clones, roughly three fifths of them singletons. CDR3 length: 13 residues. Broader study findings: Most shared enriched TCRB sequences were commonly generated ones. Tumors had around 2.3-fold higher T cell density than normal breast.

The chain uses TRBV7-5 and TRBJ1-1. TRBV7-5 is given as a pseudogene. The sequenced material came from breast tumor tissue. The receptor was derived from a person aged 45-60 years with breast cancer. DNA of the CDR3: TGTGCCAGCAGTTCGAGGGTTAACACTGAAGCTTTCTTT. Translating gives CASSSRVNTEAFF.